The text below deals with one T cell receptor beta chain. Its antigen is undetermined. Of the isolated RNA, all was reverse transcribed, and so the sequenced material was expressed TCRB transcripts. The data were produced by immunoSEQ multiplex PCR, yet TCRdb's version contains in-frame clones alone and is incomplete. Of roughly 130,000 clones in the sample, 9% to 9.5% were seen once. Using CD45RO/CCR7/CD25/CD127/CD95/CD27, CD4+ naive, central memory, regulatory and stem cell-like memory cells were sorted. The data originate from a study of beta chain features in type 1 diabetes. Overall study results and limits: Unsettled here was the matter of whether HLA type influences TCRB rearrangement. Compared with healthy donors, patients appeared to share more similar naive, central memory and regulatory TCRB repertoires. For cells with high TCR expression, cDNA sequencing could yield over-representation.

Germline V CDR1 and CDR2: WSHSY, SAAADI. The CDR3 has 15 residues. V dropped 3 bases and J dropped 10; count of bases not matched to a gene: 8. J is TRBJ1-6 and V is TRBV10-2, with 8 bases that match TRBD1. This clonotype was obtained from a man aged 18 to 29 in good health. Sequencing was done on a sample of central memory CD4+ T cells from blood. The CDR3 nucleotides read TGCGCCAGCAGTGACCCGACAGGGGACGAATCACCCCTCCACTTT. Translated, it gives CASSDPTGDESPLHF.